This T cell receptor (beta chain) was obtained from a study of shared clonotypes between healthy human individuals. The CDR3 has 15 residues. Germline V gives CDR1 SGHDT, CDR2 YYEEEE. V shed 4 bases and J shed 2 bases, with 16 bases lying between them. Study results and limitations: Unshared clonotypes carried lower generation probabilities than those common to all four donors.

In regard to this clone: Its antigen is as yet unknown.

Over several immunoSEQ plates, each subset's genomic DNA was distributed in even portions. Here immunoSEQ multiplex PCR was the method, and the copy in TCRdb shows in-frame clones only, minus some. The table lists 2 million to 2.5 million clones, approximately 96% of them singletons. The TCR originated in a man younger than 35 in good health. The chain has TRBV5-6 and TRBJ2-7; the D is unclear. The sample was naive CD4+ T cells sorted from blood. Sample subset: CD45RA+ positively selected. DNA of the CDR3: TGTGCCAGCAGCGAGGTTGCACTGTTCCCCTACGAGCAGTACTTC. Translation: CASSEVALFPYEQYF.